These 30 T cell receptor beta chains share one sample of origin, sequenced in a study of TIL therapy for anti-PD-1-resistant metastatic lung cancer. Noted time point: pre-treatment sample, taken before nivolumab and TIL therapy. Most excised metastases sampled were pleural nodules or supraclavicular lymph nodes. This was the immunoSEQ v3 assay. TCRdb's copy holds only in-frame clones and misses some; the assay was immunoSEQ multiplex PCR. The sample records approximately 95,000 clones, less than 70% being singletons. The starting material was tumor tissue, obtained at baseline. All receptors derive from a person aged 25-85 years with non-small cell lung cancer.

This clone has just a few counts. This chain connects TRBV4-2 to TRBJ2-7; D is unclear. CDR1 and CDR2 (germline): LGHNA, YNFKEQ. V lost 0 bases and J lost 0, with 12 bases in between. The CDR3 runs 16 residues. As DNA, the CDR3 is TGTGCCAGCAGCCAAGATCCGGGCCGCGTCTCCTACGAGCAGTACTTC. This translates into CASSQDPGRVSYEQYF.

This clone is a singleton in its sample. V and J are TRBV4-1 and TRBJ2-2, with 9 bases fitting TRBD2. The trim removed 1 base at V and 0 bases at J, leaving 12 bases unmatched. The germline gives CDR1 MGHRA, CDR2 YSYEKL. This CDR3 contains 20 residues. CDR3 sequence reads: CASSQGTSGFPFANTGELFF. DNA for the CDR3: TGCGCCAGCAGCCAAGGCACTAGCGGGTTTCCCTTCGCGAACACCGGGGAGCTGTTTTTT.

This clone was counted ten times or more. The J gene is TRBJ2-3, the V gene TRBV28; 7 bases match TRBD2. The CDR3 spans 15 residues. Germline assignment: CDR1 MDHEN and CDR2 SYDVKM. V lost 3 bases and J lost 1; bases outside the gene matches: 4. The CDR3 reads CASSFTSARTDTQYF. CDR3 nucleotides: TGTGCCAGCAGTTTTACTAGCGCCCGCACAGATACGCAGTATTTT.

CDR3 region: CASSYDRGPSYEQYF. The CDR3 region has the DNA TGTGCCAGCAGCTACGACAGGGGGCCTTCCTACGAGCAGTACTTC. This sequence joins TRBV27 and TRBJ2-7; 10 bases line up with TRBD1. Germline V gene lookup returns CDR1 MNHEY and CDR2 SMNVEV (reference sequence). V shed 6 bases, J shed 1 base, and the junction held 6 bases outside the gene matches. This CDR3 is 15 amino acids long.

CDR3 in DNA: TGTGCCTGGAGTTCCGGGTCACGGTATGGCTACACCTTC. Its translation: CAWSSGSRYGYTF. The rearrangement links TRBV30 to TRBJ1-2, with no clear D. Trimming left V 2 bases short and J 5 bases short, with 12 bases between. There are 13 residues in the CDR3. The V gene's germline CDR1 is GTSNPN and CDR2 SVGIG (reference sequence).

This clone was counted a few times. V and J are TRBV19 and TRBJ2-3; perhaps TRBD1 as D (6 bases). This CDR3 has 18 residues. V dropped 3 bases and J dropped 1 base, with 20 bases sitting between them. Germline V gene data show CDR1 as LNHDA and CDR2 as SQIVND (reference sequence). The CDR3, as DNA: TGTGCCAGTAGTATTAACGGGGACACCTACCTTGGCACAGATACGCAGTATTTT. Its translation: CASSINGDTYLGTDTQYF.

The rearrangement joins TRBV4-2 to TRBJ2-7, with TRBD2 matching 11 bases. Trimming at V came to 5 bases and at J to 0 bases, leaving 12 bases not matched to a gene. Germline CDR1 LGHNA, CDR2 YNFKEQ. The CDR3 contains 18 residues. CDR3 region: CASSAGLAGFIGSYEQYF. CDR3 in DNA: TGTGCCAGCAGCGCAGGACTAGCGGGCTTTATCGGCTCCTACGAGCAGTACTTC.

Here the CDR3 reads CASSQSPGRETQYF. CDR3 nucleotides: TGTGCCAGCTCCCAGTCACCAGGGCGCGAGACCCAGTACTTC. V gene TRBV18 combines with J gene TRBJ2-5; TRBD1 might be the D (5 bases). V was clipped by 6 bases and J by 5 bases, with 16 bases between them. Germline V gene sequence: CDR1 KGHSH, CDR2 LQKENI. This CDR3 comprises 14 residues.

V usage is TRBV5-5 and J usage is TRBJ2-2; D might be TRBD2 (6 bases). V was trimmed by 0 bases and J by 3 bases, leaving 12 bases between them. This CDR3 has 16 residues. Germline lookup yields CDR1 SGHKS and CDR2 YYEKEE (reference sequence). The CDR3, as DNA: TGTGCCAGCAGCTTGGTTAGCGGTCTCTACACCGGGGAGCTGTTTTTT. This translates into CASSLVSGLYTGELFF.

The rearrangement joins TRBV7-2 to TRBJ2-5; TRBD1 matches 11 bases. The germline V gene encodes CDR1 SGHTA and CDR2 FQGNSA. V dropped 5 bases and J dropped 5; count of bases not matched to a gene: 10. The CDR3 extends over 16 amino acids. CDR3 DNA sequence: TGTGCCAGCAGCCCGGGACAGGGGGGCTGGTGGGAGACCCAGTACTTC. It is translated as CASSPGQGGWWETQYF.

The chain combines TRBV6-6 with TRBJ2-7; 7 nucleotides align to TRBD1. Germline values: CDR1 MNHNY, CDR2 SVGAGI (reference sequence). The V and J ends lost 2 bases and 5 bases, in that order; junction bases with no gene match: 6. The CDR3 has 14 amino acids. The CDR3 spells CASSYRQGVDEQYF. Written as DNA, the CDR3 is TGTGCCAGCAGTTACCGACAGGGTGTCGACGAGCAGTACTTC.

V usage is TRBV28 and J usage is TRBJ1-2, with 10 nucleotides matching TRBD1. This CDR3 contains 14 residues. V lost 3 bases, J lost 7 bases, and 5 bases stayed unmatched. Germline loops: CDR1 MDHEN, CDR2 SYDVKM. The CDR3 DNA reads TGTGCCAGCAGTTTCCCGACAGGGGGCGGTGGCTACACCTTC. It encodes CASSFPTGGGGYTF.

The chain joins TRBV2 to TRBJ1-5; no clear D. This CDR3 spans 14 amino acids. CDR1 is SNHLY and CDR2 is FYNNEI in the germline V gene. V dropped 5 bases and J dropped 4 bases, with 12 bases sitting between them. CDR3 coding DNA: TGTGCCAGCAGTTCGGATAGCATTAATCAGCCCCAGCATTTT. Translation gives CASSSDSINQPQHF.

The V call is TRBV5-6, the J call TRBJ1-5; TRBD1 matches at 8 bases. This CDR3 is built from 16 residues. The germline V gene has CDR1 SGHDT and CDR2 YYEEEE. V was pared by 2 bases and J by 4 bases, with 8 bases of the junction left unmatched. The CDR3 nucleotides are TGTGCCAGCAGCTTATTGGGACAGGCCAATAATCAGCCCCAGCATTTT. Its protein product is CASSLLGQANNQPQHF.

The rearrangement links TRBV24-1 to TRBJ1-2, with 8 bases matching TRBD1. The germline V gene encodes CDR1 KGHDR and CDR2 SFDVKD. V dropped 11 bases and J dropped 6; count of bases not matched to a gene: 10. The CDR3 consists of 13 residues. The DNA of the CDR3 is TGTGCCATAGGACCGGGACAGGCCGATGGCTACACCTTC. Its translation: CAIGPGQADGYTF.

The CDR3 spells CASSQDGTSLREQYF. The CDR3 region has the DNA TGCGCCAGCAGCCAAGACGGGACAAGCCTCCGCGAGCAGTACTTC. This chain uses TRBV4-1 with TRBJ2-7, with D possibly TRBD1 on 6 matching bases. This CDR3 is 15 amino acids long. The germline CDR1 and CDR2 sequences are MGHRA and YSYEKL. Trimming removed 0 bases at V and 6 bases at J, with 15 bases between.

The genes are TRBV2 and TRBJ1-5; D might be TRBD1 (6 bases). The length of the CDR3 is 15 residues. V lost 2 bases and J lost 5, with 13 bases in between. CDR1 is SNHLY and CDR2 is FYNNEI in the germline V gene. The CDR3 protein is CASSETGQVYQPQHF. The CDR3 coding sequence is TGTGCCAGCAGTGAAACGGGACAAGTCTATCAGCCCCAGCATTTT.

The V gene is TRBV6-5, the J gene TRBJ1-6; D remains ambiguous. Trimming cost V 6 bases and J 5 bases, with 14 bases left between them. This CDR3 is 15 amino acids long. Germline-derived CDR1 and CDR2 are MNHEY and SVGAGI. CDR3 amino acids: CASSFTRQDNSPLHF. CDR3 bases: TGTGCCAGCAGCTTTACCAGGCAGGATAATTCACCCCTCCACTTT.

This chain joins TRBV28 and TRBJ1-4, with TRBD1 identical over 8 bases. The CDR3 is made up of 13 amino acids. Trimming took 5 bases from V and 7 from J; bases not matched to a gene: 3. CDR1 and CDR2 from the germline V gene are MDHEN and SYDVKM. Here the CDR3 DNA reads TGTGCCAGCAGTCAACAGGGGGGTGAAAAACTGTTTTTT. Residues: CASSQQGGEKLFF. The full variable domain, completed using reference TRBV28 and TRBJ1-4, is DVKVTQSSRYLVKRTGEKVFLECVQDMDHENMFWYRQDPGLGLRLIYFSYDVKMKEKGDIPEGYSVSREKKERFSLILESASTNQTSMYLCASSQQGGEKLFFGSGTQLSVL.

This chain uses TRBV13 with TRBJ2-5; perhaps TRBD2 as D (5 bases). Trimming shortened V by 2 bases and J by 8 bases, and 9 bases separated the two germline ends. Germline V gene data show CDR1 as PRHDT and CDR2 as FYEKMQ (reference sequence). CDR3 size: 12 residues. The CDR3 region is CASSLKAATQYF. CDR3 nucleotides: TGTGCCAGCAGCTTAAAAGCGGCAACCCAGTACTTC.

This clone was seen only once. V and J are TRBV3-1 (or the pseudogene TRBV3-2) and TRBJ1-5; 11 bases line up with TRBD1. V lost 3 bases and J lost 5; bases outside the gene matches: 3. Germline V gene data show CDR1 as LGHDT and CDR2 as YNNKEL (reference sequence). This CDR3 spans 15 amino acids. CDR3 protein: CASSHGQGAYQPQHF. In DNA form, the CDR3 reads TGTGCCAGCAGCCACGGACAGGGGGCTTATCAGCCCCAGCATTTT.

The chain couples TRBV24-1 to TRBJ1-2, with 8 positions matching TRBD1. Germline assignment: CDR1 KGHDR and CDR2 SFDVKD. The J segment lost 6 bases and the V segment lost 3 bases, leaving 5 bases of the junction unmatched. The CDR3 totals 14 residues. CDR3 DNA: TGTGCCACCAGTGATCCCAGGGGGCAAAATGGCTACACCTTC. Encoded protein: CATSDPRGQNGYTF.

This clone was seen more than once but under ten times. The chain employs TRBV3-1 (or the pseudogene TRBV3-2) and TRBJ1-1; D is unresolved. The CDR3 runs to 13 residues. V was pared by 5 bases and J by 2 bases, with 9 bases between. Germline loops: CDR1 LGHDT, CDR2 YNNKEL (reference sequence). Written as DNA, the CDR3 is TGTGCCAGCAGCTCGACCGAAAACACTGAAGCTTTCTTT. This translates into CASSSTENTEAFF.

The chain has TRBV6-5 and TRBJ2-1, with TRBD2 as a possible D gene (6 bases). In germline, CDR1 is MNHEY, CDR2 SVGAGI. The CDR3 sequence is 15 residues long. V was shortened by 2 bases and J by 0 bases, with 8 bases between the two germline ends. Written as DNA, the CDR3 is TGTGCCAGCAGTTACACAGCGGGCTCCTACAATGAGCAGTTCTTC. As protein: CASSYTAGSYNEQFF.

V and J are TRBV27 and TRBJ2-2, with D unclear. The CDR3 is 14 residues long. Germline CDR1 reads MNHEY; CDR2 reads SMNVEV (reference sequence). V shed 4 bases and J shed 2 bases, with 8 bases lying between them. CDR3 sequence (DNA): TGTGCCAGCAGTTGGCTCAAAAACACCGGGGAGCTGTTTTTT. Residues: CASSWLKNTGELFF.

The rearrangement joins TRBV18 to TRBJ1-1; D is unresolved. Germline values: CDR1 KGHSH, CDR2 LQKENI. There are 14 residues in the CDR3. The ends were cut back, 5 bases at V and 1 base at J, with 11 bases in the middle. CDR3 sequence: CASSVSSKNTEAFF. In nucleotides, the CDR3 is TGTGCCAGCTCAGTATCCTCGAAGAACACTGAAGCTTTCTTT.

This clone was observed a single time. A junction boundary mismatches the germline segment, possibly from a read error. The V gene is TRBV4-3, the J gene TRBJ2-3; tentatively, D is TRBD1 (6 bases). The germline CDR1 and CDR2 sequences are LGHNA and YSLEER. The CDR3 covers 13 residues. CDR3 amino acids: CASSEDRPDTQYF. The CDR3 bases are TGCGCCAGCAGCGAAGACAGGCCAGATACGCAGTATTTT.

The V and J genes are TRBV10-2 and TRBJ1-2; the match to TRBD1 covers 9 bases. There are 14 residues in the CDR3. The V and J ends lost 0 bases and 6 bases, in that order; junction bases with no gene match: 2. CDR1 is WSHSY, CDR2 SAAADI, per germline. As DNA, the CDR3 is TGCGCCAGCAGTGAGTCATGGACAGGGGATGGCTACACCTTC. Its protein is CASSESWTGDGYTF.

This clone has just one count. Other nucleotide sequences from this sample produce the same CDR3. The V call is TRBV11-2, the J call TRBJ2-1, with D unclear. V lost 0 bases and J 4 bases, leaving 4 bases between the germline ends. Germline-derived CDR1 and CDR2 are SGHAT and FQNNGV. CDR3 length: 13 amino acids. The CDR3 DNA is TGTGCCAGCAGCTTAGACGGTTACAATGAGCAGTTCTTC. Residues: CASSLDGYNEQFF. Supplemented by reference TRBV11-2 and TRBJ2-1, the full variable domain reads EAGVAQSPRYKIIEKRQSVAFWCNPISGHATLYWYQQILGQGPKLLIQFQNNGVVDDSQLPKDRFSAERLKGVDSTLKIQPAKLEDSAVYLCASSLDGYNEQFFGPGTRLTVL.

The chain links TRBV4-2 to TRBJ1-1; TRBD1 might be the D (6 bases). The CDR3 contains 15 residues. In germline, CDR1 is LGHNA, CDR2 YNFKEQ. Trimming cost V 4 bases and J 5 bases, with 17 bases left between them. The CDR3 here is CASSPGGGAKTEAFF. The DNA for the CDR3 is TGTGCCAGCAGCCCAGGCGGGGGGGCGAAGACTGAAGCTTTCTTT.